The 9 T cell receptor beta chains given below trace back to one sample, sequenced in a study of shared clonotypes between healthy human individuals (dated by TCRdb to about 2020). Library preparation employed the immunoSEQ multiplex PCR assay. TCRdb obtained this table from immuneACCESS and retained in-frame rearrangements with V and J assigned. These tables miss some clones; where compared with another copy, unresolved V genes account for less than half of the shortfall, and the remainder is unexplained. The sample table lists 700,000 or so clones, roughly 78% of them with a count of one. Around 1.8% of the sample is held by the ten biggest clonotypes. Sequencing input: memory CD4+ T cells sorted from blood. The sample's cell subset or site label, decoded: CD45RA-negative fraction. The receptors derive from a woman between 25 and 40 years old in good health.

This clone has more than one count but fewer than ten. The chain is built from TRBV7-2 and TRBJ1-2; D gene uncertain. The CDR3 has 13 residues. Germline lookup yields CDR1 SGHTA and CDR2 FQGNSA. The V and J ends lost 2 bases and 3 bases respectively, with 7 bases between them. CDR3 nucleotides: TGTGCCAGCAGCTTACATCAAGACTATGGCTACACCTTC. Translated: CASSLHQDYGYTF.

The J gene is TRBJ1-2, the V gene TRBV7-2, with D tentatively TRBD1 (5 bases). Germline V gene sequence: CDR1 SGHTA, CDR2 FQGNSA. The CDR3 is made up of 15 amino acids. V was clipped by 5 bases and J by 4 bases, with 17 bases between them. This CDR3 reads CASSLGDREFYGYTF. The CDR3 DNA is TGTGCCAGCAGCCTGGGGGACCGTGAATTCTATGGCTACACCTTC.

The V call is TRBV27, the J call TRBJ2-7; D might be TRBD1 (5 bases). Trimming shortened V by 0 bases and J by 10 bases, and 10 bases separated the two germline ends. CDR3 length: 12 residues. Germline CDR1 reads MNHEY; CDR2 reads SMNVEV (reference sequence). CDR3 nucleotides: TGTGCCAGCAGTTTATCAGGACAAGTTCAGTACTTC. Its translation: CASSLSGQVQYF.

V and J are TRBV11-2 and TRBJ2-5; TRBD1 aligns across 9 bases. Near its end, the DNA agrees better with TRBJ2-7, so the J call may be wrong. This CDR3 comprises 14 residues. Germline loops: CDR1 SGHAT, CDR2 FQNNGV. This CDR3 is CASTTGTGNDEQYF. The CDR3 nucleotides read TGTGCCAGCACCACCGGGACAGGGAACGACGAGCAGTACTTC.

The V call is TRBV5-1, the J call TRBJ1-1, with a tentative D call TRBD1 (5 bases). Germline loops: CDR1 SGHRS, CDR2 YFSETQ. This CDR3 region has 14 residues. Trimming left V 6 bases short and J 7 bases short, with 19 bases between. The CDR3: CASTEGTWLGEAFF. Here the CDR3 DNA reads TGCGCCAGCACCGAAGGGACCTGGCTCGGTGAAGCTTTCTTT.

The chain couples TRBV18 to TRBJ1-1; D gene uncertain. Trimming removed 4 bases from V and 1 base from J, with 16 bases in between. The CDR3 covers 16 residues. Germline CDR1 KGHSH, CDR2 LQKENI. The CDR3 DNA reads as TGTGCCAGCTCACTCGAGGGCCCAACTTGGAACACTGAAGCTTTCTTT. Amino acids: CASSLEGPTWNTEAFF.

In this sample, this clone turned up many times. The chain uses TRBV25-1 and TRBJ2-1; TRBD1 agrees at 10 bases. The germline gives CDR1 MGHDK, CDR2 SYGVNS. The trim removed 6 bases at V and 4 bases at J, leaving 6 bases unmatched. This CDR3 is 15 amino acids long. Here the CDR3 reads CASSRGGQGYNEQFF. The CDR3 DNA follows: TGTGCCAGCAGCCGAGGGGGACAGGGGTACAATGAGCAGTTCTTC. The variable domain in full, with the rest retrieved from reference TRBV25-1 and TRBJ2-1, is EADIYQTPRYLVIGTGKKITLECSQTMGHDKMYWYQQDPGMELHLIHYSYGVNSTEKGDLSSESTVSRIRTEHFPLTLESARPSHTSQYLCASSRGGQGYNEQFFGPGTRLTVL.

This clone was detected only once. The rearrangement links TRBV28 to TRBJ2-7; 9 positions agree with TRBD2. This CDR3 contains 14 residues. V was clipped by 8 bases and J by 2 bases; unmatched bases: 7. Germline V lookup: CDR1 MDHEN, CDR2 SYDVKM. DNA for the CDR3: TGTGCCAGCCGGGGAGCGGGAGGTACCTACGAGCAGTACTTC. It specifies CASRGAGGTYEQYF.

The CDR3 coding sequence is TGTGCCAGCAGTACCTTGACTACCACCTACGAGCAGTACTTC. Translation: CASSTLTTTYEQYF. The gene calls are TRBV27 and TRBJ2-7, with D perhaps TRBD2 (5 bases). Between the trimmed V and J ends, which lost 5 bases and 2 bases, there was a span of 13 bases. The germline gives CDR1 MNHEY, CDR2 SMNVEV (reference sequence). This CDR3 contains 14 residues.